The entry below gives a single T cell receptor beta chain sequence along with its context. This sample stems from a study of cytomegalovirus exposure and HLA in healthy donors. Germline assignment: CDR1 MNHNS and CDR2 SASEGT. V was cut by 1 base and J by 1 base, with 17 bases left in between. There are 18 residues in the CDR3. The PCR ran on 60 Vbeta and 13 Jbeta primers. Sequencing was performed with immunoSEQ multiplex PCR; in TCRdb, only in-frame clones are kept and a portion is missing. Among 150,000 to 200,000 clones, about four fifths were seen once, and the ten largest hold 1.5% to 2%. The rearrangement uses TRBV6-1 and TRBJ2-1; tentative D call: TRBD2 (5 bases). The sequenced material came from PBMCs. The TCR originated in a man between 18 and 35 years old in good health and CMV-seronegative. The CDR3 loop is CASSEVPWRVVSYNEQFF. The CDR3 nucleotides read TGTGCCAGCAGTGAAGTACCTTGGCGGGTGGTATCCTACAATGAGCAGTTCTTC.